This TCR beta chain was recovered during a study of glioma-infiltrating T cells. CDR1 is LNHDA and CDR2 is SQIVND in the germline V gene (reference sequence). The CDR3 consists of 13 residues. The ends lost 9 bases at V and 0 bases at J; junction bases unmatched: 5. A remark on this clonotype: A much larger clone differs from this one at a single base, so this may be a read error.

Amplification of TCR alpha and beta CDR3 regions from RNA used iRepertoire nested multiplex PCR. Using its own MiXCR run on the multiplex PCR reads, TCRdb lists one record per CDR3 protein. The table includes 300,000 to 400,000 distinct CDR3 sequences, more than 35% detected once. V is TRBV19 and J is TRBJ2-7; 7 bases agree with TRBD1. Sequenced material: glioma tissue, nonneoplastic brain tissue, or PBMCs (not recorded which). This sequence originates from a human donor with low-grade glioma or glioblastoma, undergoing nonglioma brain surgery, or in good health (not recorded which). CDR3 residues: CASTGQDSYEQYF. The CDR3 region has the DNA TGTGCCAGCACTGGACAGGACTCCTACGAGCAGTACTTC.